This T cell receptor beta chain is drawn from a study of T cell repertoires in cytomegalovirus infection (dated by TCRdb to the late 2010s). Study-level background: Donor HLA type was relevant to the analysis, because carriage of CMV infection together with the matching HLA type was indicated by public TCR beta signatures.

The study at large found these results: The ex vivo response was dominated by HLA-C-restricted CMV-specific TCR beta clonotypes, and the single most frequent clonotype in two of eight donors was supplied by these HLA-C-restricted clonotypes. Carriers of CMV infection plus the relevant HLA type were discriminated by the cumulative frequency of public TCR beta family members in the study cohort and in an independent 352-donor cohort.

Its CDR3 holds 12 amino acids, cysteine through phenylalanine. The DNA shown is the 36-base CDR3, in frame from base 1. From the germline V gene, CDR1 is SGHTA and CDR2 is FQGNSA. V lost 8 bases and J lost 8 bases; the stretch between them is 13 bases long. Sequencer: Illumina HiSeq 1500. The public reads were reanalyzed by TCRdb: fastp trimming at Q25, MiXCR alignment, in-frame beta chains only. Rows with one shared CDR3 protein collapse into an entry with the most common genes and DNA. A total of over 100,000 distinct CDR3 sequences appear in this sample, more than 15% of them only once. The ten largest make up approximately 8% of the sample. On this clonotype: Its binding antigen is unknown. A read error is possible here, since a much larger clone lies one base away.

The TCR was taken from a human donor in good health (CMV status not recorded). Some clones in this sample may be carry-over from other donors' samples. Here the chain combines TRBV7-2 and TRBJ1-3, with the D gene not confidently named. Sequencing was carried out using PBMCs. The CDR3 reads CASGQILDTIYF. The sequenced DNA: TGTGCCAGCGGCCAGATATTAGACACCATATATTTT.